Given below is one TCR beta chain in context. This same CDR3 is encoded by further DNA sequences in the sample. The CDR3 is made up of 13 amino acids. V was clipped by 5 bases and J by 1 base, with 8 bases between them. Per germline, CDR1 MNHEY and CDR2 SVGAGI. The source of the sample is a study of OX40 agonist ivuxolimab in advanced cancers. On the study more broadly: Ivuxolimab, an agonist antibody against OX40 (CD134), was given to patients.

Some clones are missing from TCRdb's copy, which holds only in-frame ones; the method was immunoSEQ multiplex PCR. Seen here are around 75,000 clones, about 90% observed once, and the top ten hold approximately 2.3%. The sequenced sample was CD4+ or CD8+ T cells sorted from blood, obtained in a trial of the OX40 agonist ivuxolimab. The chain links TRBV6-5 to TRBJ1-2, with D maybe TRBD1 (5 bases). The TCR was taken from an adult with an advanced solid tumor such as melanoma, head and neck, liver or kidney cancer. For the CDR3, the DNA is TGTGCCAGCAGTCGGGACGGTAACTATGGCTACACCTTC. Its protein is CASSRDGNYGYTF.